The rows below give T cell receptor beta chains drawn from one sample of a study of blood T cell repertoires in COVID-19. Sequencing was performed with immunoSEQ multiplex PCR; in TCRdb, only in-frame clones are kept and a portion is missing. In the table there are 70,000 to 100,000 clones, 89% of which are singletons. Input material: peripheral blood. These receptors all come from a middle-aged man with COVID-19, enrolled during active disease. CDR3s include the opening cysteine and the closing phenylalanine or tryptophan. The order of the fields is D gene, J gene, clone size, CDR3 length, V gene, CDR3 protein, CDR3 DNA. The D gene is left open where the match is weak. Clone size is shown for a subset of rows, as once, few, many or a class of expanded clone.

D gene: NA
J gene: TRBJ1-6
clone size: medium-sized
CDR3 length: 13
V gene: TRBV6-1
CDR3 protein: CASSDRDNSPLHF
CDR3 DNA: TGTGCCAGCAGTGACAGGGATAATTCACCCCTCCACTTT

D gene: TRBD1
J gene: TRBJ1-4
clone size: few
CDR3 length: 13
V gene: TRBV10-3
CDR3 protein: CAISGQGDEKLFF
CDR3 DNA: TGTGCCATCAGTGGACAGGGGGATGAAAAACTGTTTTTT

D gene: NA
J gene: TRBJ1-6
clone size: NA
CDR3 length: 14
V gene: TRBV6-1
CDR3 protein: CASSDLLYNSPLHF
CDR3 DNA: TGTGCCAGCAGTGACCTCCTCTATAATTCACCCCTCCACTTT

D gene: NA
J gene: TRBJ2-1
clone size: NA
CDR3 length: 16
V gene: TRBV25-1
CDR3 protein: CASRDNRALGGNEQFF
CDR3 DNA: TGTGCCAGCAGAGATAACCGGGCCCTTGGAGGAAATGAGCAGTTCTTC

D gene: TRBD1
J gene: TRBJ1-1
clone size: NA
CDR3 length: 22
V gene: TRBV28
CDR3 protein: CASSLRAGTGGLLTKMNTEAFF
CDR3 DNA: TGTGCCAGCAGTTTAAGGGCCGGGACAGGGGGTCTCCTGACGAAAATGAACACTGAAGCTTTCTTT

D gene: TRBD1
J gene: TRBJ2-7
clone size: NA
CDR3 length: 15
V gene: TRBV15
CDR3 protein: CATSSRDRDSYEQYF
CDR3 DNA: TGTGCCACCAGCAGCCGGGACAGGGATTCCTACGAGCAGTACTTC

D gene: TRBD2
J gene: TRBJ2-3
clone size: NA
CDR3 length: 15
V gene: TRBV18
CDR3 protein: CASSVAGGPGDTQYF
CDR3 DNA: TGTGCCAGCTCGGTAGCGGGGGGGCCGGGAGATACGCAGTATTTT

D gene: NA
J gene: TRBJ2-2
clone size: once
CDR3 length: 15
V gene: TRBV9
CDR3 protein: CASSVEPSWGGELFF
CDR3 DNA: TGTGCCAGCAGCGTAGAGCCTAGCTGGGGCGGGGAGCTGTTTTTT

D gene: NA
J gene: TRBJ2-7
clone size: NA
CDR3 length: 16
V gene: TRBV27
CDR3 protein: CASSLAPSDRPYEQYF
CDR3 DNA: TGTGCCAGCAGTTTAGCCCCCTCGGACAGACCCTACGAGCAGTACTTC

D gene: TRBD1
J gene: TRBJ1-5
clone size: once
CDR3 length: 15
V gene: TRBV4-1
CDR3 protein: CASSQSQGENQPQHF
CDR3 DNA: TGCGCCAGCAGCCAATCACAGGGGGAGAATCAGCCCCAGCATTTT

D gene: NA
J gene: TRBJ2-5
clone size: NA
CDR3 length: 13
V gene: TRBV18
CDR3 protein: CASSPRQMETQYF
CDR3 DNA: TGTGCCAGCTCACCACGTCAAATGGAGACCCAGTACTTC

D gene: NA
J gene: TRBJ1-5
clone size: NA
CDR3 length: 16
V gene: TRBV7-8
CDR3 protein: CASSGPEAYSNQPQHF
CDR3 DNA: TGTGCCAGCAGTGGGCCGGAGGCTTATAGCAATCAGCCCCAGCATTTT

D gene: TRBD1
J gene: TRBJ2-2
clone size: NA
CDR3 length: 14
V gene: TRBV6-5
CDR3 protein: CASKGQGATGELFF
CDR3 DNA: TGTGCCAGCAAAGGACAGGGGGCGACCGGGGAGCTGTTTTTT

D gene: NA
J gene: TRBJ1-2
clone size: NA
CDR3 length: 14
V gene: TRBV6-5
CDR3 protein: CASRRTADNYGYTF
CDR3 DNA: TGTGCCAGCCGACGGACAGCAGATAACTATGGCTACACCTTC

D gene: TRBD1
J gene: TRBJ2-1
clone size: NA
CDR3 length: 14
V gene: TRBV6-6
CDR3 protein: CASIRTGAYNEQFF
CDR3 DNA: TGTGCCAGCATTCGGACAGGTGCCTACAATGAGCAGTTCTTC

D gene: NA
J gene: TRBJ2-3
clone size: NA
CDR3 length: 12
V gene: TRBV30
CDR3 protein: CAWTGNADTQYF
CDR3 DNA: TGTGCCTGGACAGGGAACGCAGATACGCAGTATTTT

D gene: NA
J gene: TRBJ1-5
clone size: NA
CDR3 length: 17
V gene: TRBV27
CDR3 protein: CASSLSYRQDSNQPQHF
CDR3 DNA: TGTGCCAGCAGTTTATCCTACAGACAGGATAGCAATCAGCCCCAGCATTTT

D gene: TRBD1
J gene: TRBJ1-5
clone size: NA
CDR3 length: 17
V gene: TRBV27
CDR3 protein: CATKSRTGLYSNQPQHF
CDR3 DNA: TGTGCCACCAAAAGCCGGACAGGTTTATATAGCAATCAGCCCCAGCATTTT

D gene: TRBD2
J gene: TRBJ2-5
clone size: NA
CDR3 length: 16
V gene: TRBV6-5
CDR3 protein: CASSYATSGGQETQYF
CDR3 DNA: TGTGCCAGCAGTTACGCGACTAGCGGGGGGCAAGAGACCCAGTACTTC

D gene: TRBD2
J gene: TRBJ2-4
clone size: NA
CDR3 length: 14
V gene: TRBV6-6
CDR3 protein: CASSIAGSENIQYF
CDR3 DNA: TGTGCCAGCAGTATAGCGGGATCTGAAAACATTCAGTACTTC

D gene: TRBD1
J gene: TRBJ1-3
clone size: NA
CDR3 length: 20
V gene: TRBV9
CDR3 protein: CASSVGGQGAVGYSGNTIYF
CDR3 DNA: TGTGCCAGCAGCGTAGGGGGACAGGGGGCAGTAGGATACTCTGGAAACACCATATATTTT

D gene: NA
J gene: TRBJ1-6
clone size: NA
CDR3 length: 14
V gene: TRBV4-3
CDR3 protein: CASSQDSGFSPLHF
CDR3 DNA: TGCGCCAGCAGCCAAGATAGTGGTTTTTCACCCCTCCACTTT

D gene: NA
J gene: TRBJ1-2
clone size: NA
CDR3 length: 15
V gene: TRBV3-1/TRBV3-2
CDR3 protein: CASSQEAAGVGGYTF
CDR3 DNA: TGTGCCAGCAGCCAAGAGGCTGCGGGGGTAGGTGGCTACACCTTC

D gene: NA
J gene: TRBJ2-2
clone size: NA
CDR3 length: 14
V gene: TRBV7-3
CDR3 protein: CASEISLNTGELFF
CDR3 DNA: TGTGCCAGCGAAATTAGCTTGAACACCGGGGAGCTGTTTTTT

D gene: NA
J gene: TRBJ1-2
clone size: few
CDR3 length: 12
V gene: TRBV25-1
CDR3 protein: CASQEGNYGYTF
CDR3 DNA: TGTGCTTCCCAAGAGGGAAACTATGGCTACACCTTC

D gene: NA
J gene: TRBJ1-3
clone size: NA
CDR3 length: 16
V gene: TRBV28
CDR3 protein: CASSLFPGNSGNTIYF
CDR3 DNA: TGTGCCAGCAGTTTATTTCCAGGGAACTCTGGAAACACCATATATTTT

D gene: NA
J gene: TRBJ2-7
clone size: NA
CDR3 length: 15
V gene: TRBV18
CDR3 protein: CASSPRPGNSYEQYF
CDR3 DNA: TGTGCCAGCTCACCACGTCCAGGGAACTCCTACGAGCAGTACTTC

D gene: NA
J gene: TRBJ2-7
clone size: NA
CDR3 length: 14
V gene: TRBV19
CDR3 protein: CATRGDLGSDEQYF
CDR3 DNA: TGTGCCACCAGGGGAGACCTGGGATCGGACGAGCAGTACTTC

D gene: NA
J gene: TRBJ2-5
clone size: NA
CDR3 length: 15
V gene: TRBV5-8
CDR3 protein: CASSLWLGGSETQYF
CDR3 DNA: TGTGCCAGCAGCTTGTGGTTGGGGGGTTCAGAGACCCAGTACTTC

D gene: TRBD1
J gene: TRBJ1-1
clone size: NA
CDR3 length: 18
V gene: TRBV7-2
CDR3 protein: CASSFVRTGTVMNTEAFF
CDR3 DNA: TGTGCCAGCAGCTTTGTCCGGACAGGGACCGTTATGAACACTGAAGCTTTCTTT

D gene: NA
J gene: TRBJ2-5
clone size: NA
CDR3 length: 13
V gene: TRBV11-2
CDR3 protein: CASSLGQKETQYF
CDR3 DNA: TGTGCCAGCAGCTTAGGCCAGAAAGAGACCCAGTACTTC

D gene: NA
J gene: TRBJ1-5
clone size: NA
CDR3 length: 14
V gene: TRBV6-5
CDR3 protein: CASSSGGSNQPQHF
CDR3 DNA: TGTGCCAGCAGCTCGGGGGGCAGCAATCAGCCCCAGCATTTT

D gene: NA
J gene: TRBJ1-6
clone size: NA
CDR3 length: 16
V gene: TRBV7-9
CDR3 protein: CASSLFVGGGNSPLHF
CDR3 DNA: TGTGCCAGCAGCTTATTTGTAGGGGGGGGAAATTCACCCCTCCACTTT

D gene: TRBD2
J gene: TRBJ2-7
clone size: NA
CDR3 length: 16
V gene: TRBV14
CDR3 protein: CASSRSPSGGNREQYF
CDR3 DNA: TGTGCCAGCAGCCGCTCCCCCAGCGGGGGAAATAGGGAGCAGTACTTC

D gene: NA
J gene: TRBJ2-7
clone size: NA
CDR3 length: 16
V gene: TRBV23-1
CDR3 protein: CASSRPGEGGYYEQYF
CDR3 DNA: TGCGCCAGCAGTCGGCCCGGGGAGGGGGGTTACTACGAGCAGTACTTC

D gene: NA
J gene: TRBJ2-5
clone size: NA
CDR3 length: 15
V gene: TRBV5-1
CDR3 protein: CASSPPTGLEETQYF
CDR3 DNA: TGCGCCAGCAGCCCTCCGACAGGCCTTGAAGAGACCCAGTACTTC

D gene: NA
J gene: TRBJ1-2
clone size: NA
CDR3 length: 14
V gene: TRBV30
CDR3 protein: CAWNPGLQEGGYTF
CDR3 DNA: TGTGCCTGGAATCCAGGCCTCCAGGAGGGTGGCTACACCTTC

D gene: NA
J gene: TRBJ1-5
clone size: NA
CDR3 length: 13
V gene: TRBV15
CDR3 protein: CATRGEGSQPQHF
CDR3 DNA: TGTGCCACCAGGGGGGAGGGTAGTCAGCCCCAGCATTTT

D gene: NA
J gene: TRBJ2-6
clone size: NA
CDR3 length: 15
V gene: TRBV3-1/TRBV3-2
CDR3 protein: CASSRHPVGANVLTF
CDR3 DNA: TGTGCCAGCAGCCGCCACCCGGTCGGGGCCAACGTCCTGACTTTC

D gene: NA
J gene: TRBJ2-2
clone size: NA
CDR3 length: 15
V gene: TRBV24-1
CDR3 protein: CATSLGLTNTGELFF
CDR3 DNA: TGTGCCACCAGCCTGGGACTGACGAACACCGGGGAGCTGTTTTTT

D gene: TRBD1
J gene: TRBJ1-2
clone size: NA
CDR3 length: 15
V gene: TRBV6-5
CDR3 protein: CASSYSDRLRNGYTF
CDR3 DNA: TGTGCCAGCAGTTACTCGGACAGGCTAAGGAATGGCTACACCTTC

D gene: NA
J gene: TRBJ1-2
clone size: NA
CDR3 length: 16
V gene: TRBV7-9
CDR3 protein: CASSPARGMANYGYTF
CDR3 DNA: TGTGCCAGCAGCCCCGCCCGGGGGATGGCTAACTATGGCTACACCTTC

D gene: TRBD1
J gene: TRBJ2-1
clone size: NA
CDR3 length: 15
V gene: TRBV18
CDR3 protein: CASSPSPGQYNEQFF
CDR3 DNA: TGTGCCAGCTCACCCTCCCCGGGACAGTACAATGAGCAGTTCTTC

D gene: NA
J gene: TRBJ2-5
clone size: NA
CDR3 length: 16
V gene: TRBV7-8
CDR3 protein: CASSLVFSRVGETQYF
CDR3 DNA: TGTGCCAGCAGCTTAGTCTTCAGCAGGGTTGGTGAGACCCAGTACTTC

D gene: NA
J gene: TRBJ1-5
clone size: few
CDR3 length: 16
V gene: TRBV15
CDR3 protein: CATSREVGGLNQPQHF
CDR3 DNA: TGTGCCACCAGCAGAGAAGTGGGAGGGCTGAATCAGCCCCAGCATTTT

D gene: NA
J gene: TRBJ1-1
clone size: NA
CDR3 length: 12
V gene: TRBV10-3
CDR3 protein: CAISFERTEAFF
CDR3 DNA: TGTGCCATCAGTTTCGAACGGACTGAAGCTTTCTTT

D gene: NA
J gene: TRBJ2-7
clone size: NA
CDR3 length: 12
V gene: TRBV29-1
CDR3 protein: CSVAGQGYEQYF
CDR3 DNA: TGCAGCGTTGCTGGCCAGGGCTACGAGCAGTACTTC

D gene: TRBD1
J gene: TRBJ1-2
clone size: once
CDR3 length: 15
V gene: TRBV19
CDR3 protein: CASSPWTGGDYGYTF
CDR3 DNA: TGTGCCAGTAGTCCCTGGACAGGGGGCGACTATGGCTACACCTTC

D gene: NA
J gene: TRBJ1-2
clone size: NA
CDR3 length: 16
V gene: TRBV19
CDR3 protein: CASSITVGRGNYGYTF
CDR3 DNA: TGTGCCAGTAGTATCACAGTGGGCAGGGGAAACTATGGCTACACCTTC

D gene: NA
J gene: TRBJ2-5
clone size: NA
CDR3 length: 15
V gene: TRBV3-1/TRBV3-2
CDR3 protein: CASSQDLLVQETQYF
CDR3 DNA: TGTGCCAGCAGCCAAGATCTACTCGTCCAAGAGACCCAGTACTTC

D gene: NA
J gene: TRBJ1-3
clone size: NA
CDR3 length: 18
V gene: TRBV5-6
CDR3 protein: CASSGLGQGQSAGNTIYF
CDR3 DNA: TGTGCCAGCAGCGGGCTAGGCCAGGGGCAGAGTGCGGGAAACACCATATATTTT

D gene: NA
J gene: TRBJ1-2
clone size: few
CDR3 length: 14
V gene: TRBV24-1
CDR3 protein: CATSDSAEGYGYTF
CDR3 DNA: TGTGCCACCAGTGATTCAGCGGAGGGCTATGGCTACACCTTC

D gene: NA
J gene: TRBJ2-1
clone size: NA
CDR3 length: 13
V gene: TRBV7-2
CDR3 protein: CASSLGLGNEQFF
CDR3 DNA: TGTGCCAGCAGCTTAGGACTCGGCAATGAGCAGTTCTTC

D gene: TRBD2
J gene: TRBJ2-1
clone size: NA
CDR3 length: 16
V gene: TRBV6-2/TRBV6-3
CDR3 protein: CASSYRGSGGDNEQFF
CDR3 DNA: TGTGCCAGCAGTTACCGGGGTAGCGGGGGGGACAATGAGCAGTTCTTC

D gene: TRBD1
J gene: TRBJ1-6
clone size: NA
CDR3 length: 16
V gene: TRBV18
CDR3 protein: CASSPGGTGESSPLHF
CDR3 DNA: TGTGCCAGCTCACCAGGAGGGACAGGGGAGAGTTCACCCCTCCACTTT

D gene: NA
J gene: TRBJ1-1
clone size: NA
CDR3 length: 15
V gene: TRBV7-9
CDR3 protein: CASSQAGGVNTEAFF
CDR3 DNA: TGTGCCAGCAGCCAAGCGGGTGGAGTGAACACTGAAGCTTTCTTT